This TCR beta chain was captured in a study of blood T cell repertoires in COVID-19. Authors' data handling: Amplification of reference gene primers was used by the study to estimate nucleated cell counts. Sequencing was performed with immunoSEQ multiplex PCR; in TCRdb, only in-frame clones are kept and a portion is missing. V, J and clone size were drawn from that table, and D and trimming were deduced from the DNA. The sample lists roughly 80,000 clones; roughly 73% were seen once. The sample comprised peripheral blood. The origin of this receptor is a human donor in a cohort sampled during active COVID-19.

CDR3 sequence: CAWQEGSQGDTGELFF. Written as DNA, the CDR3 is TGTGCCTGGCAAGAGGGTAGCCAGGGGGACACCGGGGAGCTGTTTTTT. The chain uses TRBV30 and TRBJ2-2, with 7 bases fitting TRBD1. Germline values: CDR1 GTSNPN, CDR2 SVGIG (reference sequence). V was clipped by 5 bases and J by 3 bases; unmatched bases: 12. CDR3 length: 16 amino acids.